This passage covers 14 T cell receptor beta chains from one sample sequenced in a study of T cell responses to AZD1222 COVID-19 vaccine (dated by TCRdb to 2020 to 2023). Library generation was performed with the immunoSEQ multiplex PCR assay. TCRdb's version of the immuneACCESS table is confined to in-frame rearrangements and falls short of the full clone set. An unresolved V gene accounts for under half of the shortfall where checked; the remainder is of unknown origin. In all, the sample holds around 180,000 clones, and 88% of those were seen once. The top ten constitute roughly 7.7% of the sample. The intended sense of this specimen's time point label: baseline before first vaccination. The sequencing used peripheral blood, collected on day 0 of AZD1222 vaccination. The receptors here all came from an adult in good health.

The J gene is TRBJ1-2, the V gene TRBV28, with unresolved D. This CDR3 has 13 amino acids. Trimming removed 1 base at V and 8 bases at J, with 11 bases between. Germline values: CDR1 MDHEN, CDR2 SYDVKM. CDR3: CASSLLGTAGYTF. CDR3 sequence (DNA): TGTGCCAGCAGTTTATTAGGCACGGCGGGCTACACCTTC.

The chain links TRBV7-8 to TRBJ2-7; D possibly corresponds to TRBD1 (5 bases). Germline V gives CDR1 SGHVS, CDR2 FQNEAQ. Trimming shortened V by 2 bases and J by 2 bases, and 10 bases separated the two germline ends. This CDR3 is 14 amino acids long. The CDR3 region is CASSLWGLTYEQYF. The CDR3, as DNA: TGTGCCAGCAGCTTATGGGGCCTTACCTACGAGCAGTACTTC.

The chain uses TRBV7-8 and TRBJ2-6, with a possible D match to TRBD1 (5 bases). The germline V gene has CDR1 SGHVS and CDR2 FQNEAQ. The CDR3 spans 16 residues. The V and J ends lost 5 bases and 0 bases respectively, with 11 bases between them. CDR3: CASSRNRNSGANVLTF. As DNA, the CDR3 is TGTGCCAGCAGCCGTAACAGGAACTCTGGGGCCAACGTCCTGACTTTC.

The chain carries TRBV6-5 and TRBJ1-1; no reliable D call. This CDR3 is 12 amino acids long. Per the germline V gene, CDR1 is MNHEY and CDR2 is SVGAGI. Deletions cut 6 bases from V and 7 bases from J, with 12 bases between. The DNA of the CDR3 is TGTGCCAGCAGCCGCGGGGAGGGTGAAGCTTTCTTT. Its translation is CASSRGEGEAFF.

This clone was recorded only once. This chain joins TRBV7-2 and TRBJ1-5, with D unclear. CDR3 size: 15 residues. Trimming left V 5 bases short and J 7 bases short, with 18 bases between. CDR1 and CDR2 from the germline V gene are SGHTA and FQGNSA. The CDR3 sequence: CASSVLGLVNQPQHF. In DNA form, the CDR3 reads TGTGCCAGCAGCGTACTAGGGTTAGTCAACCAGCCCCAGCATTTT.

This rearrangement joins TRBV2 to TRBJ2-2; D is possibly TRBD1 (6 bases). The CDR3 is made up of 14 amino acids. The V gene's germline CDR1 is SNHLY and CDR2 FYNNEI. Deletions cut 8 bases from V and 1 base from J, with 11 bases between. CDR3 loop: CASGSTGNTGELFF. In DNA, the CDR3 is TGTGCCAGCGGATCGACAGGGAACACCGGGGAGCTGTTTTTT.

The rearrangement uses TRBV4-1 and TRBJ1-2, with D maybe TRBD1 (5 bases). CDR1 and CDR2 from the germline V gene are MGHRA and YSYEKL. With 3 bases removed from V and 8 bases from J, the gap between germline ends came to 19 bases. The CDR3 spans 15 residues. CDR3 DNA sequence: TGCGCCAGCAGCCACCTTCTCAGGGATCGGGGCGGCTACACCTTC. This gives the protein CASSHLLRDRGGYTF.

The chain is built from TRBV7-9 and TRBJ1-6, with TRBD1 as a possible D gene (5 bases). Looked up from germline, CDR1 is SEHNR and CDR2 is FQNEAQ (reference sequence). The CDR3 runs to 15 residues. Trimming took off 4 bases at V and 5 bases at J, with 12 bases between the two ends. This CDR3 reads CASSSGTGHNSPLHF. DNA of the CDR3: TGTGCCAGCAGCTCGGGGACGGGTCATAATTCACCCCTCCACTTT.

The rearrangement links TRBV7-8 to TRBJ2-2, with TRBD1 identical over 8 bases. This CDR3 region has 17 residues. Germline CDR1 reads SGHVS; CDR2 reads FQNEAQ. The V gene end was trimmed by 3 bases and the J gene end by 4 bases; junction bases not matched to a gene: 10. This CDR3 is CASSFSGGAGPTGELFF. The CDR3 bases are TGTGCCAGCAGCTTTTCAGGGGGCGCGGGTCCCACCGGGGAGCTGTTTTTT.

The chain recombines TRBV2 with TRBJ1-1; the D gene is possibly TRBD1 (5 bases). There are 16 residues in the CDR3. V shed 0 bases and J shed 5 bases, with 16 bases lying between them. Germline V gives CDR1 SNHLY, CDR2 FYNNEI. The CDR3 bases are TGTGCCAGCAGTGAAGCTGGTCAGGGCGGAAAAACTGAAGCTTTCTTT. It specifies CASSEAGQGGKTEAFF.

The chain employs TRBV19 and TRBJ2-4; 10 nucleotides match TRBD1. CDR3 size: 14 residues. V was clipped by 3 bases and J by 4 bases; unmatched bases: 0. Germline V gene lookup returns CDR1 LNHDA and CDR2 SQIVND (reference sequence). This CDR3 is CASSMGQGKNIQYF. As DNA, the CDR3 is TGTGCCAGTAGTATGGGACAGGGGAAAAACATTCAGTACTTC.

V usage is TRBV5-4 and J usage is TRBJ2-7; 8 nucleotides match TRBD1. The CDR3 contains 15 residues. CDR1 and CDR2 from the germline V gene are SGHNT and YYREEE (reference sequence). The V gene end was trimmed by 6 bases and the J gene end by 0 bases; junction bases not matched to a gene: 8. The CDR3 loop reads CASTSLGTGSYEQYF. CDR3 DNA sequence: TGTGCCAGCACCTCCCTTGGGACAGGCTCCTACGAGCAGTACTTC.

The chain links TRBV9 to TRBJ2-7; the D gene is possibly TRBD1 (6 bases). The CDR3 has 15 residues. Germline-derived CDR1 and CDR2 are SGDLS and YYNGEE. V was shortened by 3 bases and J by 1 base, with 14 bases between the two germline ends. CDR3 sequence (DNA): TGTGCCAGCAGCGCCGGACAGTCTTCTTCCTACGAGCAGTACTTC. It yields the protein CASSAGQSSSYEQYF.

The genes are TRBV30 and TRBJ1-2, with D unresolved. This CDR3 spans 12 amino acids. V gave up 4 bases and J gave up 4 bases, with 10 bases separating them. Per germline, CDR1 GTSNPN and CDR2 SVGIG (reference sequence). The CDR3 here is CAWKKRTYGYTF. In DNA form, the CDR3 reads TGTGCCTGGAAGAAGAGAACCTATGGCTACACCTTC. Variable domain in full (rest from reference TRBV30 and TRBJ1-2): SQTIHQWPATLVQPVGSPLSLECTVEGTSNPNLYWYRQAAGRGLQLLFYSVGIGQISSEVPQNLSASRPQDRQFILSSKKLLLSDSGFYLCAWKKRTYGYTFGSGTRLTVV.